The 22 T cell receptor beta chains below were found in one sample sequenced in a study of beta chain features in type 1 diabetes. The isolated RNA, all of it, was reverse transcribed, so expressed TCRB transcripts were what got sequenced. The method was immunoSEQ multiplex PCR; TCRdb's version includes in-frame clones alone and lacks a portion of them. The sample yields about 250,000 clones, roughly 13% seen once. Sample: naive CD4+ T cells from blood. Every receptor here comes from a woman in her forties in good health.

V usage is TRBV14 and J usage is TRBJ2-7, with TRBD2 as a possible D gene (6 bases). This CDR3 contains 13 residues. Germline V CDR1 and CDR2: SGHDN, FVKESK. Trimming took off 1 base at V and 3 bases at J, with 7 bases between the two ends. The CDR3 is CASSQGTNYEQYF. The CDR3 bases are TGTGCCAGCAGCCAAGGGACTAACTACGAGCAGTACTTC.

This clone appeared a few times. The V call is TRBV6-5, the J call TRBJ1-1, with D perhaps TRBD1 (5 bases). The germline CDR1 and CDR2 sequences are MNHEY and SVGAGI. This CDR3 spans 13 amino acids. The ends were cut back, 7 bases at V and 8 bases at J, with 17 bases in the middle. The CDR3 reads CASIPNRAGEAFF. The CDR3 nucleotides are TGTGCCAGCATCCCCAATCGGGCAGGGGAAGCTTTCTTT.

This chain links TRBV5-1 with TRBJ2-2; possibly TRBD1 for D (7 bases). Germline V gene data show CDR1 as SGHRS and CDR2 as YFSETQ. The CDR3 runs 16 residues. Trimming shortened V by 4 bases and J by 7 bases, and 20 bases separated the two germline ends. The CDR3 reads CASSRGTELPGGELFF. The CDR3 nucleotides are TGCGCCAGCAGCCGCGGGACAGAACTGCCGGGCGGGGAGCTGTTTTTT.

This sequence joins TRBV11-2 and TRBJ1-2; TRBD1 matches at 9 bases. V lost 2 bases, J lost 7 bases, and 5 bases stayed unmatched. This CDR3 has 14 amino acids. Germline V gene lookup returns CDR1 SGHAT and CDR2 FQNNGV. The CDR3 loop is CASSLPWTGAGYTF. CDR3 DNA sequence: TGTGCCAGCAGCTTACCATGGACAGGGGCTGGCTACACCTTC.

This clone was found a few times. The rearrangement uses TRBV7-2 and TRBJ2-3; TRBD2 matches at 10 bases. This CDR3 is built from 15 residues. Germline loops: CDR1 SGHTA, CDR2 FQGNSA. V dropped 7 bases and J dropped 7; count of bases not matched to a gene: 11. The CDR3 DNA sequence: TGTGCCAGCACCTCCAGAAGCGGGGGGGGAAATACGCAGTATTTT. Translated, it gives CASTSRSGGGNTQYF.

This clone occurred a few times. CDR3 in DNA: TGTGCCAGCAGCCAAGCGGCAGGGGGCGGAGGCTACACCTTC. Translation: CASSQAAGGGGYTF. The chain uses TRBV14 and TRBJ1-2; 8 bases line up with TRBD1. Germline V lookup: CDR1 SGHDN, CDR2 FVKESK. Losses at the gene ends were 1 base for V and 8 bases for J; bases not matched to a gene: 6. This CDR3 is built from 14 residues.

Only a few counts were recorded for this clone. This chain links TRBV5-1 with TRBJ2-2, with 10 bases aligning to TRBD2. After removal of 0 bases from V and 1 base from J, the junction contained 0 bases not matched to a gene. Germline V gene data show CDR1 as SGHRS and CDR2 as YFSETQ. There are 16 residues in the CDR3. In DNA, the CDR3 is TGCGCCAGCAGCTTGGAGCGGGGGGGGAACACCGGGGAGCTGTTTTTT. Its protein product is CASSLERGGNTGELFF.

This clone was counted only a few times. This chain uses TRBV5-4 with TRBJ2-3; 11 nucleotides line up with TRBD1. Looked up from germline, CDR1 is SGHNT and CDR2 is YYREEE (reference sequence). J lost 4 bases, V lost 5 bases, and 3 bases had no gene match. This CDR3 region has 14 residues. CDR3 nucleotide sequence: TGTGCCAGCAGTGGACAGGGGGCGGCAGATACGCAGTATTTT. The encoded protein is CASSGQGAADTQYF. The variable domain in full, completed from reference TRBV5-4 and TRBJ2-3, reads ETGVTQSPTHLIKTRGQQVTLRCSSQSGHNTVSWYQQALGQGPQFIFQYYREEENGRGNFPPRFSGLQFPNYSSELNVNALELDDSALYLCASSGQGAADTQYFGPGTRLTVL.

This clone appeared a few times. The chain recombines TRBV5-1 with TRBJ1-6, with a tentative D call TRBD1 (6 bases). The CDR3 consists of 14 residues. V was clipped by 4 bases and J by 7 bases, with 12 bases between them. Germline CDR1 and CDR2: SGHRS and YFSETQ. The CDR3 region has the DNA TGCGCCAGCAGCGGCGGACAGTCGAATTCACCCCTCCACTTT. Its translation is CASSGGQSNSPLHF.

The chain is built from TRBV11-3 and TRBJ1-2; possible D gene TRBD1, 5 bases. Trimming stripped 2 bases from V and 2 bases from J, with 12 bases between. This CDR3 contains 15 residues. CDR1 is SGHNT and CDR2 is YENEEA in the germline V gene. The CDR3 nucleotides are TGTGCCAGCAGCTTATCATCGGCAGGGAACTATGGCTACACCTTC. It translates to CASSLSSAGNYGYTF.

This clone turned up a few times. The sample carries other DNA sequences with the same CDR3. V gene TRBV5-1 combines with J gene TRBJ2-5; D possibly corresponds to TRBD1 (6 bases). The CDR3 covers 14 residues. Germline lookup yields CDR1 SGHRS and CDR2 YFSETQ. V lost 2 bases to trimming and J lost 1 base, with 9 bases between them. The CDR3 here is CASSLTDSQETQYF. The CDR3 DNA reads as TGCGCCAGCAGCTTAACGGACAGCCAAGAGACCCAGTACTTC.

The genes are TRBV19 and TRBJ2-2; the D gene is possibly TRBD1 (5 bases). CDR3 length: 14 residues. Germline CDR1 is LNHDA and CDR2 is SQIVND (reference sequence). V lost 6 bases and J 0 bases, leaving 8 bases between the germline ends. CDR3 nucleotides: TGTGCCAGTAGAAAAGGGGCGAACACCGGGGAGCTGTTTTTT. Protein: CASRKGANTGELFF.

The gene calls are TRBV25-1 and TRBJ2-1; D might be TRBD1 (5 bases). The CDR3 loop spans 12 amino acids. Germline CDR1 and CDR2: MGHDK and SYGVNS. Trimming left V 4 bases short and J 4 bases short, with 5 bases between. CDR3 amino acids: CASSGQYNEQFF. The CDR3 coding sequence is TGTGCCAGCAGTGGACAGTACAATGAGCAGTTCTTC.

The chain uses TRBV20-1 and TRBJ2-5; D is possibly TRBD1 (6 bases). The CDR3 consists of 11 residues. The germline gives CDR1 DFQATT, CDR2 SNEGSKA (reference sequence). V was shortened by 6 bases and J by 5 bases, with 10 bases between the two germline ends. In DNA, the CDR3 is TGCAGTGCGGGGACACTCGAGACCCAGTACTTC. Protein sequence: CSAGTLETQYF.

This chain connects TRBV19 to TRBJ2-3; unclear D gene. Germline values: CDR1 LNHDA, CDR2 SQIVND (reference sequence). CDR3 length: 15 amino acids. V shed 3 bases and J shed 2 bases, with 12 bases lying between them. The CDR3 here is CASSISPEHTDTQYF. In nucleotides, the CDR3 is TGTGCCAGTAGTATCTCACCGGAGCACACAGATACGCAGTATTTT.

This clone occurred a few times. Other DNA sequences within the sample encode an identical CDR3. V gene TRBV19 combines with J gene TRBJ1-2; D remains ambiguous. V was cut by 3 bases and J by 4 bases, with 6 bases left in between. The CDR3 spans 12 residues. Germline CDR1 LNHDA, CDR2 SQIVND (reference sequence). The CDR3: CASSISVYGYTF. The CDR3 DNA reads TGTGCCAGTAGTATTTCGGTCTATGGCTACACCTTC.

This clone was found a few times. The chain couples TRBV13 to TRBJ2-3; D remains unclear. CDR1 is PRHDT, CDR2 FYEKMQ, per germline (reference sequence). Trimming removed 5 bases at V and 4 bases at J, with 19 bases between. This CDR3 has 16 residues. In nucleotides, the CDR3 is TGTGCCAGCAGCGGCCTAATGTGGAGCGAGGCAGATACGCAGTATTTT. It specifies CASSGLMWSEADTQYF. Supplemented by reference TRBV13 and TRBJ2-3, the full variable domain reads AAGVIQSPRHLIKEKRETATLKCYPIPRHDTVYWYQQGPGQDPQFLISFYEKMQSDKGSIPDRFSAQQFSDYHSELNMSSLELGDSALYFCASSGLMWSEADTQYFGPGTRLTVL.

The chain joins TRBV10-3 to TRBJ2-5; 7 bases align to TRBD1. Germline lookup yields CDR1 ENHRY and CDR2 SYGVKD. J gave up 5 bases and V 4 bases, and 13 bases lay outside the gene matches. The CDR3 runs to 16 residues. In DNA, the CDR3 is TGTGCCATCAGTGGAAAGACAGGGCGTGAGGAGGAGACCCAGTACTTC. It encodes CAISGKTGREEETQYF.

This clone was seen more than once but under ten times. The chain links TRBV27 to TRBJ1-1; D might be TRBD1 (6 bases). Germline V gene data show CDR1 as MNHEY and CDR2 as SMNVEV (reference sequence). V lost 2 bases to trimming and J lost 7 bases, with 8 bases between them. CDR3 size: 12 residues. Written as DNA, the CDR3 is TGTGCCAGCAGTTTACTACAGGGTGAAGCTTTCTTT. This codes for CASSLLQGEAFF.

This chain connects TRBV7-9 to TRBJ2-1; 9 bases fit TRBD2. Per the germline V gene, CDR1 is SEHNR and CDR2 is FQNEAQ (reference sequence). The CDR3 totals 16 residues. Losses at the gene ends were 1 base for V and 10 bases for J; bases not matched to a gene: 11. The CDR3 region is CASSLGGSNAGGEQFF. For the CDR3, the DNA is TGTGCCAGCAGCTTAGGAGGGTCGAATGCGGGAGGGGAGCAGTTCTTC. The entire variable domain, with the rest obtained from reference TRBV7-9 and TRBJ2-1, is as follows: DTGVSQNPRHKITKRGQNVTFRCDPISEHNRLYWYRQTLGQGPEFLTYFQNEAQLEKSRLLSDRFSAERPKGSFSTLEIQRTEQGDSAMYLCASSLGGSNAGGEQFFGPGTRLTVL.

This clone was recorded a few times. The chain has TRBV14 and TRBJ1-6; D is unclear. Per the germline V gene, CDR1 is SGHDN and CDR2 is FVKESK. The V gene lost 1 base and the J gene lost 8 bases, with 9 bases spanning the gap. CDR3 length equals 14 residues. CDR3 nucleotides: TGTGCCAGCAGCCAAGGGGAGGGATATTCACCCCTCCACTTT. Encoded protein: CASSQGEGYSPLHF.

This clone was observed a handful of times. The chain is built from TRBV9 and TRBJ2-2; D might be TRBD2 (6 bases). Trimming removed 4 bases at V and 6 bases at J, with 19 bases between. Germline lookup yields CDR1 SGDLS and CDR2 YYNGEE. The CDR3 covers 16 residues. The DNA for the CDR3 is TGTGCCAGCAGCATCCGGACGGAGTGGGGGGCCGGGGAGCTGTTTTTT. It encodes CASSIRTEWGAGELFF.